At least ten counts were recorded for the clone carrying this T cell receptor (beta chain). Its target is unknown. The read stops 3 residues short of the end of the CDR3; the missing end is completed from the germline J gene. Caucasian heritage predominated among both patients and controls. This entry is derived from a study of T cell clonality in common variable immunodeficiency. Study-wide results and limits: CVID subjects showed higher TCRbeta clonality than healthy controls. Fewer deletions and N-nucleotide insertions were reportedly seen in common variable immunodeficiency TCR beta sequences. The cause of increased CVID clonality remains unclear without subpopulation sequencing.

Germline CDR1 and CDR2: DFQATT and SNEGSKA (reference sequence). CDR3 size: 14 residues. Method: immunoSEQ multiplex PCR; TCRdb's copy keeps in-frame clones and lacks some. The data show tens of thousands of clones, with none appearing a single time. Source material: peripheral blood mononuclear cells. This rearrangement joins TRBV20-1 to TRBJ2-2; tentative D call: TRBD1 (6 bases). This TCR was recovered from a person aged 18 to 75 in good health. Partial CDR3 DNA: TGCAGTGCGCCATACAGGGAAACTAATGAAAAG. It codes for CSAPYRETNEK. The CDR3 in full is CSAPYRETNEKLFF.